Listed below are T cell receptor beta chains from one sample, sequenced in a study of OX40 agonist ivuxolimab in advanced cancers. This table comes from immunoSEQ multiplex PCR, and its TCRdb copy is limited to in-frame clones, with some not included. The sample holds roughly 58,000 clones, 84% seen once. This specimen was CD4+ or CD8+ T cells sorted from blood, taken in a trial of the OX40 agonist ivuxolimab. Receptors originate from an adult with an advanced solid tumor such as melanoma, head and neck, liver or kidney cancer. Each CDR3 is given with its conserved first and last residue. Fields, in order: V gene, J gene, CDR3 length, D gene, clone size, CDR3 protein, CDR3 DNA. The D gene is left open where the match is weak. The size of a clone is reported for some rows only, either as once, few or many, or as a class for expanded clones.

v_call: TRBV7-2
j_call: TRBJ1-2
cdr3_length: 14
d_call: TRBD1
clone_size: NA
cdr3_aa: CASSFGQGRYGYTF
cdr3_nt: TGTGCCAGCAGCTTCGGACAGGGCCGCTATGGCTACACCTTC

v_call: TRBV7-8
j_call: TRBJ2-6
cdr3_length: 18
d_call: NA
clone_size: NA
cdr3_aa: CASSSQRGILPGANVLTF
cdr3_nt: TGTGCCAGCAGCTCGCAAAGGGGCATCCTCCCTGGGGCCAACGTCCTGACTTTC

v_call: TRBV6-1
j_call: TRBJ2-1
cdr3_length: 14
d_call: TRBD2
clone_size: NA
cdr3_aa: CASRLAGEVNEQFF
cdr3_nt: TGTGCCAGCAGACTAGCGGGAGAGGTCAATGAGCAGTTCTTC

v_call: TRBV4-2
j_call: TRBJ2-3
cdr3_length: 15
d_call: NA
clone_size: NA
cdr3_aa: CASSQMTEGADTQYF
cdr3_nt: TGTGCCAGCAGCCAAATGACGGAGGGGGCGGATACGCAGTATTTT

v_call: TRBV4-3
j_call: TRBJ2-3
cdr3_length: 16
d_call: TRBD2
clone_size: NA
cdr3_aa: CASSPGLAGALDTQYF
cdr3_nt: TGCGCCAGCAGCCCGGGACTAGCGGGGGCCCTGGATACGCAGTATTTT

v_call: TRBV19
j_call: TRBJ1-2
cdr3_length: 16
d_call: TRBD1
clone_size: once
cdr3_aa: CASKSGTGATFGGYTF
cdr3_nt: TGTGCCAGCAAATCCGGGACAGGGGCCACGTTTGGCGGCTACACCTTC

v_call: TRBV4-3
j_call: TRBJ1-2
cdr3_length: 13
d_call: NA
clone_size: NA
cdr3_aa: CASSQDGDRSYTF
cdr3_nt: TGCGCCAGCAGCCAAGATGGTGACAGGAGCTACACCTTC

v_call: TRBV5-4
j_call: TRBJ1-2
cdr3_length: 16
d_call: NA
clone_size: once
cdr3_aa: CASSGYWVGLQRGYTF
cdr3_nt: TGTGCCAGCAGCGGATATTGGGTGGGTTTACAACGAGGCTACACCTTC

v_call: TRBV19
j_call: TRBJ1-1
cdr3_length: 14
d_call: NA
clone_size: NA
cdr3_aa: CASSIGRQVPEAFF
cdr3_nt: TGTGCCAGTAGTATCGGTCGGCAGGTCCCTGAAGCTTTCTTT

v_call: TRBV5-4
j_call: TRBJ2-5
cdr3_length: 15
d_call: TRBD1
clone_size: NA
cdr3_aa: CASSLSQGARETQYF
cdr3_nt: TGTGCCAGCAGCTTATCACAGGGGGCGCGAGAGACCCAGTACTTC

v_call: TRBV19
j_call: TRBJ2-7
cdr3_length: 15
d_call: TRBD1
clone_size: NA
cdr3_aa: CASSGPGQGVNEQYF
cdr3_nt: TGTGCCAGTAGCGGTCCGGGACAGGGGGTTAACGAGCAGTACTTC

v_call: TRBV6-7
j_call: TRBJ1-6
cdr3_length: 16
d_call: NA
clone_size: NA
cdr3_aa: CASSYGGLHSPSPLHF
cdr3_nt: TGTGCCAGCAGTTACGGGGGACTTCATTCACCTTCACCCCTCCACTTT

v_call: TRBV5-5
j_call: TRBJ1-1
cdr3_length: 15
d_call: NA
clone_size: NA
cdr3_aa: CASSGVREGNTEAFF
cdr3_nt: TGTGCCAGCAGCGGGGTCAGGGAGGGGAACACTGAAGCTTTCTTT

v_call: TRBV5-1
j_call: TRBJ1-1
cdr3_length: 14
d_call: NA
clone_size: NA
cdr3_aa: CASRIGQQNTEAFF
cdr3_nt: TGCGCCAGCAGGATAGGTCAGCAAAACACTGAAGCTTTCTTT

v_call: TRBV6-6
j_call: TRBJ1-5
cdr3_length: 15
d_call: TRBD1
clone_size: NA
cdr3_aa: CASRGTGESNQPQHF
cdr3_nt: TGTGCCAGCAGAGGGACAGGAGAAAGCAATCAGCCCCAGCATTTT

v_call: TRBV6-1
j_call: TRBJ1-2
cdr3_length: 17
d_call: NA
clone_size: NA
cdr3_aa: CASSEFRVGPTSYGYTF
cdr3_nt: TGTGCCAGCAGTGAATTCAGGGTTGGACCGACCAGCTATGGCTACACCTTC

v_call: TRBV5-4
j_call: TRBJ1-2
cdr3_length: 13
d_call: NA
clone_size: NA
cdr3_aa: CASSLRGDYGYTF
cdr3_nt: TGTGCCAGCAGCTTGCGGGGTGACTATGGCTACACCTTC

v_call: TRBV7-6
j_call: TRBJ2-2
cdr3_length: 20
d_call: TRBD2
clone_size: NA
cdr3_aa: CASSSGGREGALLNTGELFF
cdr3_nt: TGTGCCAGCAGCTCCGGGGGGCGGGAGGGAGCCCTCCTGAACACCGGGGAGCTGTTTTTT

v_call: TRBV6-5
j_call: TRBJ2-3
cdr3_length: 15
d_call: TRBD2
clone_size: NA
cdr3_aa: CASSLASGIPNTQYF
cdr3_nt: TGTGCCAGCAGTTTGGCTAGCGGGATCCCGAATACGCAGTATTTT

v_call: TRBV11-1
j_call: TRBJ1-2
cdr3_length: 15
d_call: TRBD1
clone_size: few
cdr3_aa: CASSWGDRADYGYTF
cdr3_nt: TGTGCCAGCAGCTGGGGGGACAGGGCGGACTATGGCTACACCTTC

v_call: TRBV11-1
j_call: TRBJ2-1
cdr3_length: 13
d_call: NA
clone_size: NA
cdr3_aa: CASSSDRNNEQFF
cdr3_nt: TGTGCCAGCAGCTCCGACAGAAACAATGAGCAGTTCTTC

v_call: TRBV28
j_call: TRBJ2-2
cdr3_length: 12
d_call: NA
clone_size: NA
cdr3_aa: CASRLNTGELFF
cdr3_nt: TGTGCCAGCAGATTAAACACCGGGGAGCTGTTTTTT

v_call: TRBV2
j_call: TRBJ2-3
cdr3_length: 15
d_call: TRBD2
clone_size: NA
cdr3_aa: CASILAGSVTDTQYF
cdr3_nt: TGTGCCAGCATTTTAGCGGGAAGCGTAACAGATACGCAGTATTTT

v_call: TRBV28
j_call: TRBJ2-5
cdr3_length: 14
d_call: TRBD2
clone_size: NA
cdr3_aa: CASSFSGRQETQYF
cdr3_nt: TGTGCCAGCAGTTTTAGCGGGAGGCAAGAGACCCAGTACTTC

v_call: TRBV7-9
j_call: TRBJ2-6
cdr3_length: 18
d_call: TRBD2
clone_size: few
cdr3_aa: CASSLALAGGPGANVLTF
cdr3_nt: TGTGCCAGCAGCTTAGCACTAGCGGGGGGACCTGGGGCCAACGTCCTGACTTTC

v_call: TRBV18
j_call: TRBJ2-1
cdr3_length: 17
d_call: NA
clone_size: NA
cdr3_aa: CASSSGGTPSSYNEQFF
cdr3_nt: TGTGCCAGCTCCTCTGGCGGGACACCGAGCTCCTACAATGAGCAGTTCTTC

v_call: TRBV5-4
j_call: TRBJ2-5
cdr3_length: 16
d_call: NA
clone_size: NA
cdr3_aa: CASSPALARGGETQYF
cdr3_nt: TGTGCCAGCAGCCCGGCACTAGCACGGGGTGGGGAGACCCAGTACTTC

v_call: TRBV4-1
j_call: TRBJ1-1
cdr3_length: 15
d_call: NA
clone_size: NA
cdr3_aa: CASSQEWVMNTEAFF
cdr3_nt: TGCGCCAGCAGCCAAGAATGGGTAATGAACACTGAAGCTTTCTTT

v_call: TRBV28
j_call: TRBJ1-3
cdr3_length: 14
d_call: TRBD1
clone_size: NA
cdr3_aa: CASSLGTERNTIYF
cdr3_nt: TGTGCCAGCAGTTTAGGGACAGAAAGAAACACCATATATTTT

v_call: TRBV5-4
j_call: TRBJ2-5
cdr3_length: 16
d_call: TRBD2
clone_size: once
cdr3_aa: CASSLFTSGSSGTQYF
cdr3_nt: TGTGCCAGCAGCTTGTTTACTAGCGGGAGTTCAGGGACCCAGTACTTC

v_call: TRBV28
j_call: TRBJ1-3
cdr3_length: 13
d_call: NA
clone_size: NA
cdr3_aa: CASSLGAGNTIYF
cdr3_nt: TGTGCCAGCAGTTTGGGGGCTGGAAACACCATATATTTT

v_call: TRBV19
j_call: TRBJ1-5
cdr3_length: 14
d_call: NA
clone_size: once
cdr3_aa: CASSMGSVNQPQHF
cdr3_nt: TGTGCCAGTAGTATGGGGTCAGTCAATCAGCCCCAGCATTTT

v_call: TRBV11-1
j_call: TRBJ1-2
cdr3_length: 13
d_call: TRBD1
clone_size: NA
cdr3_aa: CASTYDRVGGYTF
cdr3_nt: TGTGCCAGCACATACGACAGGGTCGGTGGCTACACCTTC

v_call: TRBV19
j_call: TRBJ1-1
cdr3_length: 18
d_call: TRBD1
clone_size: NA
cdr3_aa: CASSTGFWDREMNTEAFF
cdr3_nt: TGTGCCAGTAGTACTGGATTTTGGGACAGGGAAATGAACACTGAAGCTTTCTTT

v_call: TRBV6-1
j_call: TRBJ2-1
cdr3_length: 15
d_call: TRBD2
clone_size: NA
cdr3_aa: CASRRTSGAQGEQFF
cdr3_nt: TGTGCCAGCAGAAGGACTAGCGGAGCCCAGGGGGAGCAGTTCTTC

v_call: TRBV19
j_call: TRBJ2-7
cdr3_length: 14
d_call: NA
clone_size: NA
cdr3_aa: CASSIELGPDEQYF
cdr3_nt: TGTGCCAGTAGTATAGAGCTGGGTCCAGACGAGCAGTACTTC

v_call: TRBV6-1
j_call: TRBJ1-6
cdr3_length: 10
d_call: NA
clone_size: NA
cdr3_aa: CASSGEATHF
cdr3_nt: TGTGCCAGCAGTGGAGAGGCCACCCACTTT

v_call: TRBV5-4
j_call: TRBJ2-3
cdr3_length: 12
d_call: NA
clone_size: NA
cdr3_aa: CASSLGADTQYF
cdr3_nt: TGTGCCAGCAGCTTGGGGGCAGATACGCAGTATTTT

v_call: TRBV5-1
j_call: TRBJ2-3
cdr3_length: 15
d_call: NA
clone_size: NA
cdr3_aa: CASSLDGGSTDTQYF
cdr3_nt: TGCGCCAGCAGCTTGGATGGGGGGAGCACAGATACGCAGTATTTT

v_call: TRBV5-1
j_call: TRBJ1-5
cdr3_length: 15
d_call: NA
clone_size: NA
cdr3_aa: CASSLDGREEQPQHF
cdr3_nt: TGCGCCAGCAGCTTGGATGGCAGGGAAGAGCAGCCCCAGCATTTT

v_call: TRBV6-5
j_call: TRBJ1-2
cdr3_length: 15
d_call: NA
clone_size: NA
cdr3_aa: CASSSEVGFGYGYTF
cdr3_nt: TGTGCCAGCAGTAGCGAAGTGGGGTTCGGCTATGGCTACACCTTC

v_call: TRBV7-2
j_call: TRBJ1-3
cdr3_length: 14
d_call: NA
clone_size: NA
cdr3_aa: CASSLALGGNTIYF
cdr3_nt: TGTGCCAGCAGCTTAGCGTTAGGAGGAAACACCATATATTTT

v_call: TRBV19
j_call: TRBJ2-1
cdr3_length: 15
d_call: TRBD2
clone_size: NA
cdr3_aa: CASSGPYSGSNEQFF
cdr3_nt: TGTGCCAGTAGTGGCCCCTACAGCGGGAGCAATGAGCAGTTCTTC

v_call: TRBV29-1
j_call: TRBJ1-1
cdr3_length: 14
d_call: TRBD1
clone_size: NA
cdr3_aa: CSVLRDRGGTEAFF
cdr3_nt: TGCAGCGTTCTGCGGGACAGGGGAGGCACTGAAGCTTTCTTT

v_call: TRBV19
j_call: TRBJ2-7
cdr3_length: 15
d_call: TRBD1
clone_size: NA
cdr3_aa: CASSFRDSISYEQYF
cdr3_nt: TGTGCCAGTAGTTTCCGGGACAGCATATCCTACGAGCAGTACTTC

v_call: TRBV9
j_call: TRBJ2-3
cdr3_length: 11
d_call: NA
clone_size: NA
cdr3_aa: CASGGTDTQYF
cdr3_nt: TGTGCCAGCGGGGGCACAGATACGCAGTATTTT

v_call: TRBV7-2
j_call: TRBJ2-5
cdr3_length: 16
d_call: TRBD2
clone_size: NA
cdr3_aa: CASTFQASGGEETQYF
cdr3_nt: TGTGCCAGCACCTTTCAAGCTAGCGGGGGGGAAGAGACCCAGTACTTC

v_call: TRBV4-2
j_call: TRBJ2-1
cdr3_length: 16
d_call: TRBD1
clone_size: NA
cdr3_aa: CASSQGGQGNNNEQFF
cdr3_nt: TGTGCCAGCAGCCAAGGGGGACAGGGGAACAACAATGAGCAGTTCTTC

v_call: TRBV20-1
j_call: TRBJ2-7
cdr3_length: 11
d_call: NA
clone_size: NA
cdr3_aa: CSAGRSYEQYF
cdr3_nt: TGCAGTGCAGGGAGATCCTACGAGCAGTACTTC

v_call: TRBV28
j_call: TRBJ2-1
cdr3_length: 16
d_call: TRBD2
clone_size: NA
cdr3_aa: CASSSTGTSGYNEQFF
cdr3_nt: TGTGCCAGCAGTTCTACCGGGACTAGCGGTTACAATGAGCAGTTCTTC

v_call: TRBV7-8
j_call: TRBJ2-3
cdr3_length: 15
d_call: TRBD2
clone_size: once
cdr3_aa: CASRPAGGPGDTQYF
cdr3_nt: TGTGCCAGTAGGCCCGCGGGGGGGCCGGGAGATACGCAGTATTTT